Sequencing of this T cell receptor beta chain was carried out in a study of blood T cells in healthy people across ages (dated by TCRdb to the mid-2010s). For the wider study: In model experiments, template switching captured about one uniquely barcoded TCR beta cDNA molecule for every two T cells. To track age-related changes in TCR beta repertoire diversity, the study relied on deep sequencing normalized with unique cDNA molecular identifiers. Donors were grouped into four age groups: young (average roughly 17 years), middle-aged (39), aged (roughly 62) and long-lived (about 82). Donors of different ages were randomly distributed across sequencing lanes to avoid experimental bias. For two donors (one aged 18 to 29 and one aged 80 or older), the study analyzed two additional independent replicas of 1 million unique cDNA reads from the same blood draw.

A note on this clonotype: It has no known antigen specificity. The input lacks base qualities; no much larger clone sits a single base away.

The approximately 39 donors, aged 6 to 90 years, were systemically healthy Caucasian individuals from Russia. Each donor gave approximately 9.3 milliliters of peripheral blood, collected into EDTA-treated Vacutainer tubes. PBMCs were isolated by Ficoll-Paque density-gradient centrifugation, with at least 7 million obtained per sample. Total RNA was extracted from PBMCs with Trizol reagent, with at least 6 micrograms obtained per sample. Naive CD45RAhigh/CD27high T cell percentages were measured by flow cytometry on a PBMC aliquot from every donor. Libraries were prepared through 5' RACE. Sequenced on an Illumina HiSeq 2500. A second PCR of about 6 to 12 cycles was run with a J-beta primer mix and a sample-barcoded 5' primer. A unique molecular identifier was introduced onto each TCR beta cDNA molecule by a template-switch 5' adaptor carrying 12 random nucleotides. Each sample yielded at least 2.5 million CDR3-containing paired-end reads. First-strand cDNA synthesis was performed from all RNA using the Mint cDNA synthesis kit, with priming by a TRBC-specific oligonucleotide. After uracil-DNA glycosylase treatment, a first 18-cycle PCR used universal primers M1SS and BC2_uni_R on all cDNA. The original pipeline was this. For normalization, 1 million high-quality reads, each with a distinct molecular identifier, were randomly selected from each sample. Instead of being binned into consensus sequences, reads with shared molecular identifiers were discarded. MiTCR, set to a Q25 quality threshold and the strictest error-elimination algorithm, was used for CDR3 identification, clonotype clustering and error correction. A nonparametric unseen species model using Euler transformation provided a lower-bound estimate of total TCR beta diversity. TCRdb reprocessed the public reads (quality trimming at Q25 with fastp, clone calling with MiXCR) and kept in-frame beta chains. For every CDR3 protein sequence, its rows merge into one entry that carries the most common genes and DNA. These V and J calls are TCRdb output, not the study's own analysis. For this sample the table gives around 970,000 distinct CDR3 sequences, of which about 51% were detected only once. About 21% of the sample is taken by the ten largest.

Germline trimming amounts to 3 bases on V and 2 bases on J, with 1 as the count of junction bases outside the gene matches. For CDR1 and CDR2, the germline V gene lists MDHEN and SYDVKM. The CDR3 goes from the cysteine to the phenylalanine over 14 residues. The DNA shown is the 42-base CDR3, in frame from base 1. Study-wide conclusions, independent of this receptor: Donor CMV infection status was unknown, potentially confounding age-related changes in expanded clonotypes. Observed TCR beta diversity correlated strongly with the percentage of naive T cells measured by flow cytometry. Bulk unsorted PBMC profiling prevented conclusive comparison of naive and antigen-experienced compartments. As age increased, observed TCR beta diversity per million T cells dropped in a roughly linear way, and a significant reduction was already evident by age 40. Estimates of total diversity based on one million sequenced T cells were considered lower bounds and underestimates. Compared with the aged group, the long-lived group had more naive CD4+ T cells, fewer expanded clones and increased TCR diversity, suggesting age selection.

Sequenced: blood. The receptor chain draws on TRBV28 and TRBJ2-3; 8 central bases correspond to TRBD2. This receptor was obtained from a woman between 55 and 75 years old in good health. The bases are TGTGCCAGCAGTTTGACTAGCGACACAGATACGCAGTATTTT. This codes for CASSLTSDTDTQYF. Reference TRBV28 and TRBJ2-3 proteins supply the regions before and after the CDR3; the full variable domain is: DVKVTQSSRYLVKRTGEKVFLECVQDMDHENMFWYRQDPGLGLRLIYFSYDVKMKEKGDIPEGYSVSREKKERFSLILESASTNQTSMYLCASSLTSDTDTQYFGPGTRLTVL.